This T cell receptor beta chain was captured by sequencing in a study of vaccination and CD4 T cells after COVID-19 (dated 2022 in TCRdb). Concerning the study at large: Six males and four females were included in the convalescent cohort, with two Hispanic individuals, seven Caucasians, two Asians and one multiracial person represented. Post-vaccine blood samples were obtained a median of approximately 74 days after the second vaccine dose, with a range of roughly 14 to 241 days. Each participant got two doses of either the Pfizer-BioNTech BNT162b2 vaccine (n=8) or the Moderna mRNA-1273 vaccine (n=2). For stimulating the cultures, overlapping spike peptide pools were used, derived from SARS-CoV-2 as well as from the common cold coronaviruses HCoV-NL63, HCoV-OC43 and HCoV-229E. In an earlier paper using these donors, memory CD4+ T cell crossreactivity between SARS-CoV-2 and common cold coronavirus spike proteins was assessed at the TCR clonotype level. Post-COVID blood samples from convalescent patients were collected a median of about 100 days after diagnosis, with a range of about 35 to 180 days. In control cultures, a CEFX viral epitope pool was used as positive control, an HIV-1 Nef peptide pool was used as negative control, or no peptide was added. In nine to eleven COVID-19 convalescent patients and 4 infection-naive healthy vaccine recipients, researchers compared the spike-specific CD4+ TCR repertoire from before mRNA vaccination with the repertoire from after.

Libraries were built with PCR. At the Johns Hopkins FTIC core, DNA from the cultured CD4+ T cells underwent TCR sequencing with the Oncomine TCR Beta short-read assay. The QIAamp micro DNA kit was used to extract genomic DNA from the cultured CD4+ T cells. Oncomine TCR Beta libraries from cultured CD4+ T cells were pooled using unique dual indexes and sequenced on an Illumina iSeq 100. Per the source publication's procedure: Non-productive sequences were filtered out, and CDR3s that did not start with C, did not end with F or W, or were shorter than 7 amino acids were discarded. The MANAFEST web application identified antigen-specific clonotypes by comparing peptide-stimulated wells against reference wells and other culture wells. An FDR below 0.05, an odds ratio above 5, and a productive frequency above 0.1% in at least two of three replicate wells were required for clones to be considered positive. Clonotypes that were significantly expanded in both SARS-CoV-2 spike wells and at least one common cold coronavirus spike condition were defined as cross-reactive. CDR3 homology was assessed with Levenshtein distances (stringdist) and unrooted phylogenetic trees (ape) in R version 3.6.1. TCRdb took the public reads, trimmed them with fastp at Q25, ran MiXCR for clone calling and kept in-frame beta chains. Entries are consolidated by CDR3 protein sequence, retaining the most common genes and DNA. The V and J calls and clone size come from TCRdb's table, not from the authors' own analysis. This sample gives roughly 5,300 distinct CDR3 sequences in total; under 40% of them show up just once. 26% of the sample is held by the ten biggest clonotypes.

Taken from cysteine to phenylalanine, the CDR3 has 15 residues. Only the CDR3 part of the read is kept: 45 bases, read in frame from the first base. Trimming costs V 5 bases and J 8 bases, and their ends lie 21 bases apart. Based on the germline V gene, the CDR1 and CDR2 sequences are SGHAT and FQNNGV. With regard to this clonotype: It has no known antigen specificity. Nothing much larger sits one base from this clone, and base qualities are not available.

Taken with the paper, the label for treatment or condition translates to: roughly 10-day PBMC culture with coronavirus spike peptide pools or control peptides (ViraFEST assay). CD4+ T cells from unexposed donors were collected before the COVID-19 pandemic (2011-2018). The study used the ViraFEST assay, which expanded antigen-specific T cells with peptide pools and then identified expanded clonotypes by TCR sequencing. Each well held more than 1.5 million PBMCs cultured in IMDM containing approximately 5.3% human AB serum and roughly 9.7 IU/ml IL-2, with 9 to 10 ug/ml peptide pools added. Half of the culture medium was replaced with fresh IL-2-containing medium on days 3 and 7. CD4+ T cells were isolated after less than twelve days of culture through negative selection using the EasySep CD4+ T cell isolation kit. As far as cell numbers permitted, CD4+ T cells from unexposed donors were tested for reactivity against SARS-CoV-2 S and N as well as four spike pools from common cold coronaviruses. Ficoll-Paque Plus gradient centrifugation was used to isolate PBMCs from whole blood, and the isolated PBMCs were then either used fresh or cryopreserved at -140C. In general, triplicate wells were set up for every culture condition. Leukapheresis product for the unexposed donors was purchased commercially.

What the study reported, not specific to this receptor: An increase in the median number of SARS-CoV-2-reactive clonotypes from approximately 20 after infection to approximately 41 after vaccination was observed, but the change was not found to be significant. Of the vaccine-specific clones found in convalescent patients, nearly all (304 of 307) were mono-reactive for SARS-CoV-2 spike instead of being cross-reactive with common cold coronaviruses. In convalescent patients, a median roughly 87% of post-vaccine SARS-CoV-2-reactive clones were detected only after vaccination, and vaccine-specific priming was suggested by this finding. The study included relatively few convalescent patients and did not analyze early timepoints after natural infection.

The sequenced sample consisted of CD4+ T cells from blood, cultured in vitro. This TCR was sampled from a human donor in good health. This receptor chain uses TRBV11-2 and TRBJ1-2, with the identity of the D gene unclear. The sequenced DNA is TGTGCCAGCAGCCCCATATCCGCGTCGCCTATCGGCTACACCTTC. Translated, this is CASSPISASPIGYTF.